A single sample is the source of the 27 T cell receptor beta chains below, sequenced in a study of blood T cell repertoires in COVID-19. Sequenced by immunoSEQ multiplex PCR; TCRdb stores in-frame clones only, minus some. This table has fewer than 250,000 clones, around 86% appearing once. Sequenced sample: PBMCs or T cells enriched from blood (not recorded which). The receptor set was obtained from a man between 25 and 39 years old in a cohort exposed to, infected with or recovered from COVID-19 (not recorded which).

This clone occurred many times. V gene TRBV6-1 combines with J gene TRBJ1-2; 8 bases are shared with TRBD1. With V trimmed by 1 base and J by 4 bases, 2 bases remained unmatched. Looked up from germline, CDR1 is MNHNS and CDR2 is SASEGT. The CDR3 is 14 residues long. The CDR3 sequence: CASSEGTGLYGYTF. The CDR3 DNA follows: TGTGCCAGCAGTGAAGGGACAGGGCTCTATGGCTACACCTTC.

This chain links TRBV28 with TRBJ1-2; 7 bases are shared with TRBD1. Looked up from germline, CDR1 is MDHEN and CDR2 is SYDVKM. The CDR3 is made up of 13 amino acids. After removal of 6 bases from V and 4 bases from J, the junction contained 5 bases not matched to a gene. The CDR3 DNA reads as TGTGCCAGCAGAACACAGGGGATCTATGGCTACACCTTC. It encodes CASRTQGIYGYTF.

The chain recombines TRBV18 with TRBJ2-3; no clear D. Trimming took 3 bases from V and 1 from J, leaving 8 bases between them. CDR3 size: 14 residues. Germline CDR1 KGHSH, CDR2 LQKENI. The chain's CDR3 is CASSPNLGTDTQYF. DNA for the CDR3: TGTGCCAGCTCACCGAACCTAGGCACAGATACGCAGTATTTT.

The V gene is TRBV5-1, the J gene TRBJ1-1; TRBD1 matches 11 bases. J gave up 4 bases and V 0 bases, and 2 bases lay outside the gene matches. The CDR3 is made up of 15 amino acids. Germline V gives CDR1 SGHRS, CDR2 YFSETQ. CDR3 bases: TGCGCCAGCAGCTTGGAGGGACAGGGGGGCACTGAAGCTTTCTTT. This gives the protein CASSLEGQGGTEAFF. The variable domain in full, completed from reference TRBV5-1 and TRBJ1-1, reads KAGVTQTPRYLIKTRGQQVTLSCSPISGHRSVSWYQQTPGQGLQFLFEYFSETQRNKGNFPGRFSGRQFSNSRSEMNVSTLELGDSALYLCASSLEGQGGTEAFFGQGTRLTVV.

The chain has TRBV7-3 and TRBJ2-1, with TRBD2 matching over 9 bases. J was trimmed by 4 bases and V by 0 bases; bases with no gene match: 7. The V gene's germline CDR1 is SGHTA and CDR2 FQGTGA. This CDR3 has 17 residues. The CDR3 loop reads CASSLTSGRSAYNEQFF. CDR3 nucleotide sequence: TGTGCCAGCAGCTTAACGAGCGGGAGGAGCGCTTACAATGAGCAGTTCTTC.

CDR3 region: CASSFGLAGGYEQYF. The CDR3 bases are TGCGCCAGCAGCTTCGGACTAGCGGGAGGGTACGAGCAGTACTTC. The chain couples TRBV5-1 to TRBJ2-7, with 15 bases that match TRBD2. The CDR3 contains 15 residues. Germline CDR1 SGHRS, CDR2 YFSETQ. Losses at the gene ends were 2 bases for V and 4 bases for J; bases not matched to a gene: 1.

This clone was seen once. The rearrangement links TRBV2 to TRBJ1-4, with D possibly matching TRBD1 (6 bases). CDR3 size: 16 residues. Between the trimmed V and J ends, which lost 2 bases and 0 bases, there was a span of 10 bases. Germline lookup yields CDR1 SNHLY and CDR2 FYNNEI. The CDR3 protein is CASSERDTPTNEKLFF. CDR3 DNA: TGTGCCAGCAGTGAACGGGACACCCCAACTAATGAAAAACTGTTTTTT.

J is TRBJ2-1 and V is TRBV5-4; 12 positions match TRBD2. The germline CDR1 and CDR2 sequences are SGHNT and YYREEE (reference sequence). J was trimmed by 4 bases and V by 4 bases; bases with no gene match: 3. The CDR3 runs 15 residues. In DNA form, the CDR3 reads TGTGCCAGCAGCGCGCTAGCGGGAGGGTACAATGAGCAGTTCTTC. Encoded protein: CASSALAGGYNEQFF.

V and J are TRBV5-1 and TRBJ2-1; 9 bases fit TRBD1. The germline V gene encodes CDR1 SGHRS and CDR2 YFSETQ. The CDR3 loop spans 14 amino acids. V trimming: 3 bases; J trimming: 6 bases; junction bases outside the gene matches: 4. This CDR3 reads CASSWDRASNEQFF. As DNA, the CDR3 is TGCGCCAGCAGCTGGGACAGGGCTAGCAATGAGCAGTTCTTC.

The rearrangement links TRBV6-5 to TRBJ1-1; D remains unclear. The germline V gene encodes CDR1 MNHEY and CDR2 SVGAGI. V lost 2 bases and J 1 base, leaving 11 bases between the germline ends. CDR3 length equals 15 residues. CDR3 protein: CASSYRGLTNTEAFF. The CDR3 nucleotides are TGTGCCAGCAGTTACAGAGGACTTACGAACACTGAAGCTTTCTTT.

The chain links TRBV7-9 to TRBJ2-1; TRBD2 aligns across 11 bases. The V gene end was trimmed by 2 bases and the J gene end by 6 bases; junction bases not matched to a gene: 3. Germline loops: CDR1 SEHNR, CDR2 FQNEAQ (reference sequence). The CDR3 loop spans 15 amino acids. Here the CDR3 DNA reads TGTGCCAGCAGCTTACTAGCGGGAGGCCTCAATGAGCAGTTCTTC. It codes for CASSLLAGGLNEQFF.

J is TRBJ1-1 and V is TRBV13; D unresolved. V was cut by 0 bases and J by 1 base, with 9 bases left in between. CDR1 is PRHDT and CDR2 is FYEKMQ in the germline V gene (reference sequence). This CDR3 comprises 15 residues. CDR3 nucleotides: TGTGCCAGCAGCTTAGGGGCCGGGGAGAACACTGAAGCTTTCTTT. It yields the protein CASSLGAGENTEAFF.

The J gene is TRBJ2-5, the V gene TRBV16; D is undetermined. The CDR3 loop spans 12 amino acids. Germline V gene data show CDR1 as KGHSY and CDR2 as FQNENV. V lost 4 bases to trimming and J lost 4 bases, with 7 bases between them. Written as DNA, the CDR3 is TGTGCCAGCAGCCCGTTGAGAGAGACCCAGTACTTC. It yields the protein CASSPLRETQYF.

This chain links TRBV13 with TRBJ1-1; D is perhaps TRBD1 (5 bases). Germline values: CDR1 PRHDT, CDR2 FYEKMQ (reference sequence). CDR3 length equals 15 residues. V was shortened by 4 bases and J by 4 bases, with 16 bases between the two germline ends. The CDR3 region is CASSSGSFLVTEAFF. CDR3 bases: TGTGCCAGCAGCTCAGGGAGTTTTCTGGTCACTGAAGCTTTCTTT.

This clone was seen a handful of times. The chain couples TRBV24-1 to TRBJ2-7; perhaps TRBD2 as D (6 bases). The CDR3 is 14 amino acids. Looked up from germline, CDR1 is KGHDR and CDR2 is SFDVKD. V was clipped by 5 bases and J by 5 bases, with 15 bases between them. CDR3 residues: CATSAGAGIHEQYF. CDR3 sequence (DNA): TGTGCCACCAGTGCCGGAGCGGGCATCCACGAGCAGTACTTC.

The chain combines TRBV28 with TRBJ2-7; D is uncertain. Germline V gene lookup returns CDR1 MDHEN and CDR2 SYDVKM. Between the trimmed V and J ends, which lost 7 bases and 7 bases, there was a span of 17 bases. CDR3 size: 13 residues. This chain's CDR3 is CASISAPRGEQYF. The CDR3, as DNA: TGTGCCAGCATCAGTGCGCCCAGAGGTGAGCAGTACTTC.

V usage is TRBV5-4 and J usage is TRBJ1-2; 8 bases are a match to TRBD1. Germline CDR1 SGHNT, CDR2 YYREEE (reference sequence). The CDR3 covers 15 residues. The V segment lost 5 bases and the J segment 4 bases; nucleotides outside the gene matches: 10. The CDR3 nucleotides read TGTGCCAGCAGAAAGACAGGGGATACTCCCTATGGCTACACCTTC. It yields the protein CASRKTGDTPYGYTF.

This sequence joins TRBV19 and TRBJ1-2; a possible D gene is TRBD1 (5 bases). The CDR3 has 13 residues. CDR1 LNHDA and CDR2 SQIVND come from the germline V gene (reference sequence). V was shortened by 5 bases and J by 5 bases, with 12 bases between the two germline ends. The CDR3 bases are TGTGCCAGTAGTTTTGCCCAGGGTTATGGCTACACCTTC. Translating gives CASSFAQGYGYTF.

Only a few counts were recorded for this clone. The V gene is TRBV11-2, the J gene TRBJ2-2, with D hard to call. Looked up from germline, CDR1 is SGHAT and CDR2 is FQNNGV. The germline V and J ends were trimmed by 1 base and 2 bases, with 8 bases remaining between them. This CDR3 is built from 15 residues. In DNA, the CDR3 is TGTGCCAGCAGCTTAGGACAACCTAACACCGGGGAGCTGTTTTTT. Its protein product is CASSLGQPNTGELFF. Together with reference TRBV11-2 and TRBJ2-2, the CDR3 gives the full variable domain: EAGVAQSPRYKIIEKRQSVAFWCNPISGHATLYWYQQILGQGPKLLIQFQNNGVVDDSQLPKDRFSAERLKGVDSTLKIQPAKLEDSAVYLCASSLGQPNTGELFFGEGSRLTVL.

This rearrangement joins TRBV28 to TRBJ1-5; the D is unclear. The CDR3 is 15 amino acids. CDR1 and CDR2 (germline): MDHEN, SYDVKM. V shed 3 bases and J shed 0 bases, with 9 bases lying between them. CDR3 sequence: CASSFTAVSNQPQHF. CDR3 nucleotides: TGTGCCAGCAGTTTCACCGCAGTTAGCAATCAGCCCCAGCATTTT.

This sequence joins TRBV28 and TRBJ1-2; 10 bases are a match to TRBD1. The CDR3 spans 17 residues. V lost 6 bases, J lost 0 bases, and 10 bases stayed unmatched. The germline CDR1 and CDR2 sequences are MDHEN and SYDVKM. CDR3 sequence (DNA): TGTGCCAGCAGGACGACAGGGGGCAGTCCAACTAACTATGGCTACACCTTC. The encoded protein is CASRTTGGSPTNYGYTF.

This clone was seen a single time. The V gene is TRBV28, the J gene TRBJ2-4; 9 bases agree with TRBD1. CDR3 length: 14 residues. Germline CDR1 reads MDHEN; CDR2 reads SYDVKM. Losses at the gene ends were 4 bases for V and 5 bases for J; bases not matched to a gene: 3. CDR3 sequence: CASSSRTGENIQYF. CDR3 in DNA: TGTGCCAGCAGTTCAAGGACAGGGGAAAACATTCAGTACTTC. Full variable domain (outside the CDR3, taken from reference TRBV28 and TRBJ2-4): DVKVTQSSRYLVKRTGEKVFLECVQDMDHENMFWYRQDPGLGLRLIYFSYDVKMKEKGDIPEGYSVSREKKERFSLILESASTNQTSMYLCASSSRTGENIQYFGAGTRLSVL.

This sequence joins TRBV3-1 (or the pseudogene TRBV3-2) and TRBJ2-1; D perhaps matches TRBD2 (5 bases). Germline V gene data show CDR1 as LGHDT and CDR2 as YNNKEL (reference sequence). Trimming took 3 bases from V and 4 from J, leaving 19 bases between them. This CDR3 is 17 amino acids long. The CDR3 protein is CASSQARGPTVYNEQFF. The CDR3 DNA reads TGTGCCAGCAGCCAGGCACGAGGGCCAACTGTGTACAATGAGCAGTTCTTC.

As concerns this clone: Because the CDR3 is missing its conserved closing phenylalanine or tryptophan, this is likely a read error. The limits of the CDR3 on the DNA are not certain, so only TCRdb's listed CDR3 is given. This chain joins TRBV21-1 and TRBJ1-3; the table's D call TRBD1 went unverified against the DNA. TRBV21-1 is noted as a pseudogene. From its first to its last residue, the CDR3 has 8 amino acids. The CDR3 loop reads CASKEDKL.

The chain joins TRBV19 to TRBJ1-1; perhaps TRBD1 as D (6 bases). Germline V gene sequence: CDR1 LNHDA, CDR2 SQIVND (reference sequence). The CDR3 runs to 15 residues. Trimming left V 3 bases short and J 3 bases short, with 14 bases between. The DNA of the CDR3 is TGTGCCAGTAGTATTAGCGTCCCAGGGGACACTGAAGCTTTCTTT. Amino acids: CASSISVPGDTEAFF.

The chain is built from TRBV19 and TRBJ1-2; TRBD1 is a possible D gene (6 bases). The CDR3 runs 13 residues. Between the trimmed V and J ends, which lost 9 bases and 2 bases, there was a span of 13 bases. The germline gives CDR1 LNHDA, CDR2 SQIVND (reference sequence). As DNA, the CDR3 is TGTGCCAGCTCTGGACAGCACAACTATGGCTACACCTTC. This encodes CASSGQHNYGYTF.

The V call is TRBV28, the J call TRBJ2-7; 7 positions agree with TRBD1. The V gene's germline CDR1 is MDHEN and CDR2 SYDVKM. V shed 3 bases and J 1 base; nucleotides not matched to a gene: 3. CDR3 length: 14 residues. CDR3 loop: CASSFRQGSYEQYF. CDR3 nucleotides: TGTGCCAGCAGTTTTAGACAGGGTTCCTACGAGCAGTACTTC.